This TCR beta chain was recovered during a study of CDR3 diversity in severe acne. MiXCR was run by TCRdb on the PCR reads, yielding one entry per CDR3 protein. The data show under 100,000 distinct CDR3 sequences, over 45% seen once. V was clipped by 0 bases and J by 1 base; unmatched bases: 5. Germline V CDR1 and CDR2: SGHVS, FNYEAQ. The CDR3 is 17 residues long. Sequences were obtained from blood. This TCR was sampled from a male donor in good health, serving as a control. This chain links TRBV7-6 with TRBJ1-1; 10 bases are shared with TRBD1. CDR3 amino acids: CASSLAWGTGANTEAFF. The CDR3 bases are TGTGCCAGCAGCTTAGCGTGGGGGACAGGGGCGAACACTGAAGCTTTCTTT.